The TCR beta chain under discussion was sequenced for a study of regulatory T cells in long-lasting Graves disease. About the research overall: With positive TSH receptor antibodies and over 5 years of antithyroid drugs, Graves' disease was considered persistent. Whole-study findings and limits: The TCR repertoire of persistent Graves' patients was less diverse than that of newly diagnosed ones.

This CDR3 spans 20 amino acids. V was shortened by 5 bases and J by 3 bases, with 29 bases between the two germline ends. The germline V gene has CDR1 MDHEN and CDR2 SYDVKM. This clonotype was counted a few times. What it binds is not known. Time point of the sample: persistent/refractory GD, antithyroid drugs over 5 years with positive TRAb. RNA extracted from PBMCs served as the sequencing template. As collected, the peripheral blood samples measured 8 to 9 milliliters each and went into EDTA tubes. The TCR beta library used iRepertoire HTBI primers with Arm-PCR amplification of CDR3. TCRdb analysed the multiplex PCR reads with MiXCR anew, one entry per CDR3 protein. The repertoire consists of about 290,000 distinct CDR3 sequences, with around 21% occurring once and the leading ten covering around 50%.

This TCR was sampled from a female donor with Graves disease. The rearrangement uses TRBV28 and TRBJ2-1; D is unresolved. The sequenced sample was peripheral blood mononuclear cells (PBMCs), obtained when the disease was refractory, from a patient treated with antithyroid drugs. The CDR3 DNA sequence: TGTGCCAGCAGTCCCAGTCGAGTCCACAAAGCTTCCCCCATCTACAATGAGCAGTTCTTC. This encodes CASSPSRVHKASPIYNEQFF.